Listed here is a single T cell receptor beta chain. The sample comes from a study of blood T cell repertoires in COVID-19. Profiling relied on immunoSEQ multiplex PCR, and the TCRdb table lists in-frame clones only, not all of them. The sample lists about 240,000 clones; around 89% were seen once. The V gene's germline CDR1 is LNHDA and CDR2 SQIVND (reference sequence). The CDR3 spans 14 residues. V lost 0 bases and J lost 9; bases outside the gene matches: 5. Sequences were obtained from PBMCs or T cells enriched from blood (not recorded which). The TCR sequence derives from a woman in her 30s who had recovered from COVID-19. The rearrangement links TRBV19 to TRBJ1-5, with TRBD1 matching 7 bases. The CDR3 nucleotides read TGTGCCAGTAGTATAGACCGACAGGGAAGGCCCCAGCATTTT. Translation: CASSIDRQGRPQHF.